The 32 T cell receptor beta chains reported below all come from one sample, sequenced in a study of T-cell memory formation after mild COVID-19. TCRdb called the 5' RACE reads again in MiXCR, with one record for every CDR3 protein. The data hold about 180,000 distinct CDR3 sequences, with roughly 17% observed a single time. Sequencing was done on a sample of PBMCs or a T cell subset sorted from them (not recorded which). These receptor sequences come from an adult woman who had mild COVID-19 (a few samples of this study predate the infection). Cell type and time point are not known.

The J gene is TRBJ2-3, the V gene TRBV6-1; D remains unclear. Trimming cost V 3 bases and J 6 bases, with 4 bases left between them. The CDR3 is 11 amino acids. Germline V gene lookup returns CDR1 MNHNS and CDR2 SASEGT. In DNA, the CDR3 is TGTGCCAGCAGTGAGGGGGATACGCAGTATTTT. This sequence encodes CASSEGDTQYF.

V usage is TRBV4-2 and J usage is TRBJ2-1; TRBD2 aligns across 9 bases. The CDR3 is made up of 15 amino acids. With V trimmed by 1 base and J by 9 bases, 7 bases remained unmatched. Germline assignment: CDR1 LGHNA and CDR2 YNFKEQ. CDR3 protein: CASSQALLAGVEQFF. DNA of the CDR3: TGTGCCAGCAGCCAAGCCCTACTAGCGGGTGTTGAGCAGTTCTTC.

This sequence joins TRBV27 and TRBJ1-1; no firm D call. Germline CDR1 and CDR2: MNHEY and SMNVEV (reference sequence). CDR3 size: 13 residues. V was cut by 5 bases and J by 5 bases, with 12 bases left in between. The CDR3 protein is CASSPRWKTEAFF. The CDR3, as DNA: TGTGCCAGCAGTCCTCGATGGAAAACTGAAGCTTTCTTT.

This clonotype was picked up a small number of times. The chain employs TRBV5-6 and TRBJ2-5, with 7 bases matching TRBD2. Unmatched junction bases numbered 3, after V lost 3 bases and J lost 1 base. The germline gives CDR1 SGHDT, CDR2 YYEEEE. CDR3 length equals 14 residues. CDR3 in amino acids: CASSWREGQETQYF. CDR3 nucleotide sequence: TGTGCCAGCAGCTGGAGGGAGGGCCAAGAGACCCAGTACTTC.

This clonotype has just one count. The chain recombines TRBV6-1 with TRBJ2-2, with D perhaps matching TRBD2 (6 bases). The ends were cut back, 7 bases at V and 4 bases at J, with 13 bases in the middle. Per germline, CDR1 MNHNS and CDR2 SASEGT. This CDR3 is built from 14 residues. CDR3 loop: CASTWRDGTGELFF. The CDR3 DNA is TGTGCCAGCACGTGGAGGGACGGCACCGGGGAGCTGTTTTTT.

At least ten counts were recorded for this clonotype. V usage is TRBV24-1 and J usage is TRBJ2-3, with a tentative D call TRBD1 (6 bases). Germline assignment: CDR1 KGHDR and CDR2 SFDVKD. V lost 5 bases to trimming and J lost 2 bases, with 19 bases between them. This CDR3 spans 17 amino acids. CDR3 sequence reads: CATSAGSQGPSTDTQYF. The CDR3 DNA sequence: TGTGCCACCAGTGCAGGGAGCCAGGGGCCATCCACAGATACGCAGTATTTT.

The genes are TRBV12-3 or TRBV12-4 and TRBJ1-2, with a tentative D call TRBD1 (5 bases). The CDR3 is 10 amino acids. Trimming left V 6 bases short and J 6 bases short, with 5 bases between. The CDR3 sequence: CASSRDGYTF. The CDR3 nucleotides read TGTGCCAGCAGCAGGGATGGCTACACCTTC.

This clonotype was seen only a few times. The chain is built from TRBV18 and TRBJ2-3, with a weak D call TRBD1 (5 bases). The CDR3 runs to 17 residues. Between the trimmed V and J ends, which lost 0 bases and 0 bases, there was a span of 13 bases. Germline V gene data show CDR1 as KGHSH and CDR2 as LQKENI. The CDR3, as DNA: TGTGCCAGCTCACCACCGGGTTGGGGCAGTAGCACAGATACGCAGTATTTT. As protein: CASSPPGWGSSTDTQYF. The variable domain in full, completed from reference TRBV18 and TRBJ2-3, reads NAGVMQNPRHLVRRRGQEARLRCSPMKGHSHVYWYRQLPEEGLKFMVYLQKENIIDESGMPKERFSAEFPKEGPSILRIQQVVRGDSAAYFCASSPPGWGSSTDTQYFGPGTRLTVL.

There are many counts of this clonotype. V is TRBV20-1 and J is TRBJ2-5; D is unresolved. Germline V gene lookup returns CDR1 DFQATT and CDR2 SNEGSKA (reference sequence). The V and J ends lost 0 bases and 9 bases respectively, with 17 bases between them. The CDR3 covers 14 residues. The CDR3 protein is CSARENWNIGAQYF. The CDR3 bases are TGCAGTGCTAGAGAAAATTGGAATATTGGGGCCCAGTACTTC.

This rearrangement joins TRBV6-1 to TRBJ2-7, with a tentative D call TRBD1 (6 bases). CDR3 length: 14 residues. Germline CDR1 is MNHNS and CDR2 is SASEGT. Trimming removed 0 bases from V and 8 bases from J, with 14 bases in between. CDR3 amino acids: CASSEARNRDKQYF. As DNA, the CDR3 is TGTGCCAGCAGTGAAGCGCGAAATAGGGACAAGCAGTACTTC.

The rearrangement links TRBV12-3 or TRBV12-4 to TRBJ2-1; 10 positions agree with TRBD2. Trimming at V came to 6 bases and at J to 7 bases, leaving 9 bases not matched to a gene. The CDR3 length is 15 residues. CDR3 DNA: TGTGCCAGCAGAGTTAGCGGGGGGACGCTGAATGAGCAGTTCTTC. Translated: CASRVSGGTLNEQFF.

The CDR3 loop reads CASRPTGVEETQYF. CDR3 DNA: TGTGCCAGCAGGCCTACAGGGGTCGAAGAGACCCAGTACTTC. The genes are TRBV12-3 or TRBV12-4 and TRBJ2-5; 7 bases agree with TRBD1. CDR3 size: 14 residues. V was pared by 6 bases and J by 3 bases, with 7 bases of the junction left unmatched.

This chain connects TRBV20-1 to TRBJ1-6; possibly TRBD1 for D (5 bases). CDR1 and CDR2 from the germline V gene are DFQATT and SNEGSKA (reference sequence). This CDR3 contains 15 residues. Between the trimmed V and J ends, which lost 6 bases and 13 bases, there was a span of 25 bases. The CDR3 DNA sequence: TGCAGTGCCTTTGGTCGGGGGGACTCCCTAGGGCCCCTCCACTTT. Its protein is CSAFGRGDSLGPLHF.

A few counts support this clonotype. The CDR3 nucleotides read TGTGCCAGCAGTCTCGACGCATCCACAGATACGCAGTATTTT. This gives the protein CASSLDASTDTQYF. The rearrangement links TRBV12-3 or TRBV12-4 to TRBJ2-3; D not resolved. V dropped 5 bases and J dropped 2 bases, with 11 bases sitting between them. The CDR3 totals 14 residues.

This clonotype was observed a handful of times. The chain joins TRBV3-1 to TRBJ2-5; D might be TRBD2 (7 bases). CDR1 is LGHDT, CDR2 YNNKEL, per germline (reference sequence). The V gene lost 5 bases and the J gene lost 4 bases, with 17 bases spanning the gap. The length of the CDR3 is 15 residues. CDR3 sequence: CASSDVRGGGETQYF. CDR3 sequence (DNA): TGTGCCAGCAGCGATGTTAGGGGGGGAGGAGAGACCCAGTACTTC.

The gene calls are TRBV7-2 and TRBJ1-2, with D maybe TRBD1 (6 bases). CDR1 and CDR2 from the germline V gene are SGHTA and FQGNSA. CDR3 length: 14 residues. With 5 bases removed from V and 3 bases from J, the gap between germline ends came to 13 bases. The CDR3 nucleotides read TGTGCCAGCAGCCACAGGGTATTGGACTATGGCTACACCTTC. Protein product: CASSHRVLDYGYTF.

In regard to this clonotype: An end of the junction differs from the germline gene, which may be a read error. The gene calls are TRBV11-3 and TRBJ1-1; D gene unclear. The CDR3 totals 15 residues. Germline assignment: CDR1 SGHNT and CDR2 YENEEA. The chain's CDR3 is CASTLTQTMNTEAFF. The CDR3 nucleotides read TGTGCCAGCACCTTAACCCAGACGATGAACACTGAAGCTTTCTTT.

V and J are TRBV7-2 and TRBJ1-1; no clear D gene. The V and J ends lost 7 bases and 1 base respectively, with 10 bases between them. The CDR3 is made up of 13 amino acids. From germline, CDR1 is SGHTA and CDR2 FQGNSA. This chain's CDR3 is CASISSPNTEAFF. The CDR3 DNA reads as TGTGCCAGCATCTCCTCACCGAACACTGAAGCTTTCTTT.

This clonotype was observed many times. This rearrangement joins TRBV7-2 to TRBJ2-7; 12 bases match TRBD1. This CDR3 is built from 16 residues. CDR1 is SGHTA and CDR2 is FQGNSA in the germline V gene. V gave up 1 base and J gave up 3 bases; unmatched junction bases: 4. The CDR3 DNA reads TGTGCCAGCAGCTTAGGTGGGACAGGGGGCATCTACGAGCAGTACTTC. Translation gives CASSLGGTGGIYEQYF.

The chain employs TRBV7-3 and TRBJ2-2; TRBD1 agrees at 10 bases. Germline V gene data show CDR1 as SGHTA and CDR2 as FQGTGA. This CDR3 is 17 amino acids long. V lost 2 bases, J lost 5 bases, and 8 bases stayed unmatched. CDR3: CASSLAGTGAVTGELFF. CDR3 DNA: TGTGCCAGCAGCTTAGCCGGGACAGGGGCTGTTACCGGGGAGCTGTTTTTT. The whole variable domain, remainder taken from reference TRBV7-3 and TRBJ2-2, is GAGVSQTPSNKVTEKGKYVELRCDPISGHTALYWYRQSLGQGPEFLIYFQGTGAADDSGLPNDRFFAVRPEGSVSTLKIQRTERGDSAVYLCASSLAGTGAVTGELFFGEGSRLTVL.

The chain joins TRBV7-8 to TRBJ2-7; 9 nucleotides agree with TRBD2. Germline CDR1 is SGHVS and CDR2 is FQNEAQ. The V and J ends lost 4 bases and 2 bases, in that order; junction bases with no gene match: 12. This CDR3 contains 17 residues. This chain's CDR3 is CASSSTAGTSRPYEQYF. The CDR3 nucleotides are TGTGCCAGCAGCTCGACCGCCGGGACTAGCAGACCCTACGAGCAGTACTTC.

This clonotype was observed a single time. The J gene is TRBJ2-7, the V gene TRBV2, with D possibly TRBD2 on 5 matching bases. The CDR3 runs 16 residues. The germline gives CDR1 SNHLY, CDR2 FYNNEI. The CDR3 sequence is CSTWAASAAESREQYF. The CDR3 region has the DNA TGTTCCACCTGGGCTGCTTCAGCGGCAGAATCAAGAGAGCAGTACTTC.

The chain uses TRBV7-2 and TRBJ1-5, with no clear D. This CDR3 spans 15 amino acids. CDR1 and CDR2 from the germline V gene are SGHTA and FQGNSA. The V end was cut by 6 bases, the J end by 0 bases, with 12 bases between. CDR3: CASRLDTNSNQPQHF. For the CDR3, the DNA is TGTGCCAGCAGACTCGACACCAATAGCAATCAGCCCCAGCATTTT.

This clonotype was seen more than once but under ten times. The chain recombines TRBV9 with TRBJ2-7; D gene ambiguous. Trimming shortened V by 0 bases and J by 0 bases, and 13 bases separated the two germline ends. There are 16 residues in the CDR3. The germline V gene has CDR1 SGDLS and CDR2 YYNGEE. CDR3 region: CASSVAYLAPSYEQYF. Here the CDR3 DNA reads TGTGCCAGCAGCGTAGCTTACCTTGCTCCCTCCTACGAGCAGTACTTC. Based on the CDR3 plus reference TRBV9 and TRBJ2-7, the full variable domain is DSGVTQTPKHLITATGQRVTLRCSPRSGDLSVYWYQQSLDQGLQFLIQYYNGEERAKGNILERFSAQQFPDLHSELNLSSLELGDSALYFCASSVAYLAPSYEQYFGPGTRLTVT.

The DNA of the CDR3 is TGTGCCTGGAGTCGACAGACCTTTCTTGGGAACACTGAAGCTTTCTTT. Its translation is CAWSRQTFLGNTEAFF. This rearrangement joins TRBV30 to TRBJ1-1, with D possibly TRBD1 on 5 matching bases. V lost 2 bases and J lost 1, with 17 bases in between. Germline lookup yields CDR1 GTSNPN and CDR2 SVGIG (reference sequence). The CDR3 spans 16 residues.

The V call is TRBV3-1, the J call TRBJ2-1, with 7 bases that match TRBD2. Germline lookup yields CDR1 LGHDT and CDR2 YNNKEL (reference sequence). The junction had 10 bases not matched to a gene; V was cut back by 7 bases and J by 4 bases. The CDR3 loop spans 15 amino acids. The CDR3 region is CASKQSGERYNEQFF. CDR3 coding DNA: TGTGCCAGCAAACAAAGCGGGGAACGATACAATGAGCAGTTCTTC.

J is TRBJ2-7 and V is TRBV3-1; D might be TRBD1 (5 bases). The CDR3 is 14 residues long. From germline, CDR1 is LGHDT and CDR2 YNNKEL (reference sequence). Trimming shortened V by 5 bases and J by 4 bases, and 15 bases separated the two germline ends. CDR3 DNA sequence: TGTGCCAGCAGCTACCCAGGGCGTAGTTACGAGCAGTACTTC. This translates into CASSYPGRSYEQYF.

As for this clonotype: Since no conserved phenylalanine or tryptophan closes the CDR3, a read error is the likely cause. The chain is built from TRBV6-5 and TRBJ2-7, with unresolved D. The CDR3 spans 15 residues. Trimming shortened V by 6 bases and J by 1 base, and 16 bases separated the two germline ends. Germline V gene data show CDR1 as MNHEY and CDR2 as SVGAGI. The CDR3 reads CASSLQRSRSYEQYL. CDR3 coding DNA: TGTGCCAGCAGCCTTCAGCGATCGAGGTCCTACGAGCAGTACTTA.

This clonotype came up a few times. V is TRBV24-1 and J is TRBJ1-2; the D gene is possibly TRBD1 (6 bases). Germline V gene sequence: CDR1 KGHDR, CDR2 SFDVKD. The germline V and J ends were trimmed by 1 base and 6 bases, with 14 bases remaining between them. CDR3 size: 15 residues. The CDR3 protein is CATSDFRGGLNGYTF. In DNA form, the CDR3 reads TGTGCCACCAGTGATTTCCGCGGGGGGCTGAATGGCTACACCTTC.

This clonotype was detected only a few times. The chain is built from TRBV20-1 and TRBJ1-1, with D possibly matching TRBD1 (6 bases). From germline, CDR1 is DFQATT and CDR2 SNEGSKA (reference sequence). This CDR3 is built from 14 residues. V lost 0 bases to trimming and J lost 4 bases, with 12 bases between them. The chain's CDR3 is CSARDTGRSTEAFF. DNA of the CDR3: TGCAGTGCTAGAGACACAGGGAGGAGCACTGAAGCTTTCTTT.

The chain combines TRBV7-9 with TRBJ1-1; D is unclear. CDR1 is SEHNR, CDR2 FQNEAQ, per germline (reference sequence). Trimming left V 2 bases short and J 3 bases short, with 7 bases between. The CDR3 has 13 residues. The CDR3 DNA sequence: TGTGCCAGCAGCTTAAGTCGATACACTGAAGCTTTCTTT. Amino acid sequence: CASSLSRYTEAFF.

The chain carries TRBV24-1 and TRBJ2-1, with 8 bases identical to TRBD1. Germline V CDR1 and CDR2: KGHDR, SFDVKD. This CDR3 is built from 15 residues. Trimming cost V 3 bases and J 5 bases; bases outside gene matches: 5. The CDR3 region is CATSDLGTGDNEQFF. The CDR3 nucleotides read TGTGCCACCAGTGATCTCGGGACAGGCGACAATGAGCAGTTCTTC.